A single sample is the source of the 17 T cell receptor beta chains below, sequenced in a study of control samples from healthy donors and cancer patients. This table comes from immunoSEQ multiplex PCR, and its TCRdb copy is limited to in-frame clones, with some not included. The sample lists 160,000 or so clones; roughly 94% were seen once. The sample was blood. The receptor source for this set is a woman aged 40 to 50 in good health.

The chain joins TRBV7-6 to TRBJ2-5, with D possibly matching TRBD1 (5 bases). Germline-derived CDR1 and CDR2 are SGHVS and FNYEAQ. The germline V and J ends were trimmed by 5 bases and 0 bases, with 16 bases remaining between them. The CDR3 length is 16 residues. The CDR3: CASSRDRKWNQETQYF. Written as DNA, the CDR3 is TGTGCCAGCAGCCGTGACAGAAAGTGGAACCAAGAGACCCAGTACTTC.

The count of this clone is one. The rearrangement uses TRBV3-1 (or the pseudogene TRBV3-2) and TRBJ2-7; possible D gene TRBD2, 6 bases. From germline, CDR1 is LGHDT and CDR2 YNNKEL (reference sequence). Trimming pared 0 bases from V and 0 bases from J, leaving 12 bases between. The CDR3 spans 16 residues. Written as DNA, the CDR3 is TGTGCCAGCAGCCAAGATATGGCGGGAAGCTCCTACGAGCAGTACTTC. This translates into CASSQDMAGSSYEQYF.

The V gene is TRBV5-4, the J gene TRBJ2-1, with 10 bases lining up with TRBD1. CDR3 size: 16 residues. V lost 4 bases and J lost 4; bases outside the gene matches: 8. The germline V gene encodes CDR1 SGHNT and CDR2 YYREEE (reference sequence). The CDR3 reads CASSLTTGGQYNEQFF. The CDR3 DNA reads as TGTGCCAGCAGCCTAACGACAGGGGGCCAATACAATGAGCAGTTCTTC.

The chain has TRBV12-3 or TRBV12-4 and TRBJ1-6, with unresolved D. Trimming removed 6 bases from V and 5 bases from J, with 8 bases in between. The CDR3 loop spans 13 amino acids. The CDR3 nucleotides read TGTGCCAGCAGGCGGGTCCATAATTCACCCCTCCACTTT. Translating it yields CASRRVHNSPLHF.

The chain joins TRBV15 to TRBJ1-4; D unclear. The CDR3 loop spans 13 amino acids. Trimming left V 1 base short and J 8 bases short, with 8 bases between. The germline V gene encodes CDR1 LNHNV and CDR2 YYDKDF (reference sequence). CDR3 region: CATSRASFEKLFF. CDR3 nucleotides: TGTGCCACCAGCAGAGCTAGTTTCGAAAAACTGTTTTTT.

This sequence joins TRBV28 and TRBJ1-1; possible D gene TRBD1, 5 bases. The germline V gene encodes CDR1 MDHEN and CDR2 SYDVKM. The CDR3 covers 14 residues. The ends were cut back, 7 bases at V and 0 bases at J, with 12 bases in the middle. This chain's CDR3 is CASTTGGVNTEAFF. The CDR3 DNA reads as TGTGCCAGCACGACTGGGGGGGTGAACACTGAAGCTTTCTTT.

This clone is a singleton in its sample. The genes are TRBV19 and TRBJ2-3; 11 bases fit TRBD1. This CDR3 comprises 13 residues. CDR1 and CDR2 from the germline V gene are LNHDA and SQIVND (reference sequence). The junction had 2 bases not matched to a gene; V was cut back by 9 bases and J by 3 bases. The CDR3 DNA follows: TGTGCCAGCCGGGACAGGGGGACAGATACGCAGTATTTT. This codes for CASRDRGTDTQYF.

This chain connects TRBV6-5 to TRBJ2-7; D not resolved. The ends were cut back, 7 bases at V and 5 bases at J, with 21 bases in the middle. CDR1 and CDR2 from the germline V gene are MNHEY and SVGAGI. The CDR3 runs 15 residues. Here the CDR3 reads CASIPLGGLRDEQYF. CDR3 coding DNA: TGTGCCAGCATTCCCCTGGGTGGGCTTAGGGACGAGCAGTACTTC.

This CDR3 is CASSLIEGAQETQYF. The CDR3 nucleotides read TGTGCCAGCAGCTTAATAGAGGGGGCCCAAGAGACCCAGTACTTC. V gene TRBV7-3 combines with J gene TRBJ2-5; the match to TRBD1 covers 7 bases. This CDR3 region has 15 residues. V shed 1 base and J 1 base; nucleotides not matched to a gene: 3. Germline V gene lookup returns CDR1 SGHTA and CDR2 FQGTGA.

The chain recombines TRBV21-1 with TRBJ1-1. TRBV21-1 is a pseudogene locus. The CDR3 consists of 13 residues. This CDR3 reads CASSPRLGAEAFF. CDR3 nucleotides: TGTGCCAGCAGCCCCCGTTTGGGGGCTGAAGCTTTCTTT.

The rearrangement joins TRBV5-1 to TRBJ2-7, with unresolved D. With 2 bases removed from V and 2 bases from J, the gap between germline ends came to 11 bases. The V gene's germline CDR1 is SGHRS and CDR2 YFSETQ. The CDR3 covers 14 residues. The CDR3 sequence: CASSFTIDTYEQYF. In nucleotides, the CDR3 is TGCGCCAGCAGCTTTACCATTGATACCTACGAGCAGTACTTC. The variable domain in full, with the rest retrieved from reference TRBV5-1 and TRBJ2-7, is KAGVTQTPRYLIKTRGQQVTLSCSPISGHRSVSWYQQTPGQGLQFLFEYFSETQRNKGNFPGRFSGRQFSNSRSEMNVSTLELGDSALYLCASSFTIDTYEQYFGPGTRLTVT.

The chain couples TRBV27 to TRBJ1-1, with D perhaps TRBD1 (5 bases). Germline-derived CDR1 and CDR2 are MNHEY and SMNVEV (reference sequence). The CDR3 consists of 15 residues. Trimming cost V 5 bases and J 0 bases, with 13 bases left between them. CDR3 protein: CASSMDKSMNTEAFF. The CDR3 DNA sequence: TGTGCCAGCAGTATGGACAAGAGCATGAACACTGAAGCTTTCTTT.

The chain employs TRBV9 and TRBJ1-4; D unresolved. Germline-derived CDR1 and CDR2 are SGDLS and YYNGEE. The germline V and J ends were trimmed by 0 bases and 8 bases, with 8 bases remaining between them. The CDR3 extends over 13 amino acids. This chain's CDR3 is CASSVGVGEKLFF. The CDR3 region has the DNA TGTGCCAGCAGCGTAGGGGTCGGGGAAAAACTGTTTTTT.

The chain carries TRBV4-3 and TRBJ1-2; tentative D call: TRBD1 (5 bases). This CDR3 comprises 15 residues. Trimming left V 0 bases short and J 1 base short, with 9 bases between. Germline V gene sequence: CDR1 LGHNA, CDR2 YSLEER. The chain's CDR3 is CASSQEGGFNYGYTF. Here the CDR3 DNA reads TGCGCCAGCAGCCAAGAGGGGGGATTTAACTATGGCTACACCTTC.

This rearrangement joins TRBV7-2 to TRBJ1-1; D not resolved. Germline lookup yields CDR1 SGHTA and CDR2 FQGNSA. Trimming took 3 bases from V and 1 from J, leaving 9 bases between them. CDR3 size: 14 residues. CDR3 residues: CASSFRATNTEAFF. CDR3 bases: TGTGCCAGCAGCTTTCGGGCGACGAACACTGAAGCTTTCTTT.

This rearrangement joins TRBV6-5 to TRBJ2-7, with 9 bases lining up with TRBD1. Germline lookup yields CDR1 MNHEY and CDR2 SVGAGI. V was clipped by 6 bases and J by 5 bases; unmatched bases: 8. CDR3 length: 14 residues. The CDR3 region is CASRGDRARNEQYF. CDR3 bases: TGTGCCAGCAGGGGGGACAGGGCAAGGAACGAGCAGTACTTC.

The chain carries TRBV16 and TRBJ1-5, with D uncertain. V lost 2 bases to trimming and J lost 0 bases, with 14 bases between them. Germline assignment: CDR1 KGHSY and CDR2 FQNENV. This CDR3 comprises 17 residues. CDR3 sequence: CASSQVPGESSNQPQHF. The CDR3, as DNA: TGTGCCAGCAGCCAAGTACCGGGAGAAAGTAGCAATCAGCCCCAGCATTTT.